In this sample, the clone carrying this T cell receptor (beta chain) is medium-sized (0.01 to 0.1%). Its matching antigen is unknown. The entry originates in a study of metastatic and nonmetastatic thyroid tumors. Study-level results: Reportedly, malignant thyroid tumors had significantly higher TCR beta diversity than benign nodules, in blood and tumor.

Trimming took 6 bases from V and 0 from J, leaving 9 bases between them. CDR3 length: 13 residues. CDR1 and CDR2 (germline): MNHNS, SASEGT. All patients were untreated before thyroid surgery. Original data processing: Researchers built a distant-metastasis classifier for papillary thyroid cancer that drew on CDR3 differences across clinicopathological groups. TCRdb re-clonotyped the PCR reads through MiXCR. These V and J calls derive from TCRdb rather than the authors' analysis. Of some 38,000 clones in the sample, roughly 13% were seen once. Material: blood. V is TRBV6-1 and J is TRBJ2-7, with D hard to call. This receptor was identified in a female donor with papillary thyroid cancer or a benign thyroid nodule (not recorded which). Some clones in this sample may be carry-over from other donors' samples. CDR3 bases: TGTGCCAGCAGCAGGCCCCCCTCCTACGAGCAGTACTTC. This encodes CASSRPPSYEQYF.